These T cell receptor beta chains were read from a single sample in a study of blood T cells in healthy people across ages. TCRdb recomputed calls from the 5' RACE reads with MiXCR, one row per CDR3 protein. The sample lists approximately 600,000 distinct CDR3 sequences; roughly 53% were seen once. Sequencing input: blood. These TCRs come from a man in his sixties in good health. CDR3s leave out the opening cysteine and the closing phenylalanine or tryptophan. Each record gives: V gene, clone size, CDR3 protein. Clone size is stated in some rows and not others, as once, few, many or a class when expanded.

TRBV29-1 | . | SVAGTGGDHYSYT
TRBV10-1 | . | ASSEDGTGSYEQY
TRBV9 | . | ASSVGVGGGPSEPQF
TRBV5-1 | . | ASSLGTGGREPQH
TRBV7-9 | few | ASSLLEGYNEQF
TRBV20-1 | few | SGGTSGGSYEQY
TRBV7-2 | . | ASSLGTGSQYGYT
TRBV29-1 | few | SVNRERETQY
TRBV6-1 | . | ASSEVTAGNEQF
TRBV3-1 | . | ASSQGAVQF
TRBV2 | . | ASRTQGTGELF
TRBV6-4 | . | ASSGAPGGLYNEQF
TRBV5-1 | . | ASSLEGQPGTDTQY
TRBV11-2 | . | ASSLAAGVYSPLH
TRBV3-1 | . | ASSLSGRGDTQY
TRBV10-2 | . | ASSVTAGGPPSTDTQY
TRBV2 | . | ASTLGGTVHRGYT
TRBV4-1 | many | ASSQGPQGSDTQY
TRBV18 | few | ASSPPGRTDTQY